The rows below give T cell receptor beta chains drawn from one sample of a study of T cells expressing NK-cell markers. From the 5' RACE reads, TCRdb lists one entry per CDR3 protein and no DNA. The data show over 200,000 distinct CDR3 sequences, and the top ten clones hold approximately 0.39%. Source material: blood T cells: a sorted CD56 or NKG2C T cell subset, CD4+ or CD8+ T cells, or bulk PBMC T cells (not recorded which). The receptors here all came from a man aged 18 to 29 in good health. Both conserved end residues are part of each CDR3.

V gene	J gene	CDR3 protein
TRBV7-9	TRBJ1-3	CASSLAAPSGNTIYF
TRBV5-5	TRBJ2-1	CASSLEWWEAYNEQFF
TRBV27	TRBJ2-3	CATKKGGLVDTQYF
TRBV11-2	TRBJ2-5	CASSHPLQGAGETQYF
TRBV20-1	TRBJ2-1	CSARKVAGVGVDEQFF
TRBV6-5	TRBJ2-1	CASSDSGLAFNEQFF
TRBV5-8	TRBJ2-7	CASSLPYEQYF
TRBV5-1	TRBJ2-1	CASSLVGQTVEGEQFF
TRBV11-2	TRBJ2-5	CASSFGASRETQYF
TRBV14	TRBJ1-1	CASSQDQGFSEAFF
TRBV5-5	TRBJ2-1	CASSEHREQFF
TRBV20-1	TRBJ2-1	CSAQGVSYNEQFF
TRBV21-1	TRBJ1-6	CASSRGQGSVSPLHF
TRBV25-1	TRBJ2-3	CASSEGTTDTQYF
TRBV7-3	TRBJ2-7	CASSLPRDTRYEQYF
TRBV5-1	TRBJ1-5	CASSPGQGIGNQPQHF
TRBV25-1	TRBJ2-7	CASSRSRAEQYF
TRBV18	TRBJ2-3	CASSPPGGRETDTQYF
TRBV9	TRBJ2-7	CASSSRTGGNHEQYF
TRBV7-6	TRBJ2-7	CASSFRAGALYEQYF
TRBV5-1	TRBJ2-5	CASSFQALEETQYF
TRBV7-2	TRBJ1-4	CASSSGVAGEKLFF
TRBV10-2	TRBJ2-2	CASSESVPREAGELFF
TRBV9	TRBJ2-2	CASKGRANTGELFF
TRBV12-3/TRBV12-4	TRBJ2-1	CASSSGTRGNEQFF
TRBV5-4	TRBJ1-1	CASSFLTGPTEAFF
TRBV6-1	TRBJ1-4	CASRPGQLNEKLFF
TRBV12-3/TRBV12-4	TRBJ1-2	CASSFAYGYTF
TRBV24-1	TRBJ2-3	CATSSQGITDTQYF
TRBV5-1	TRBJ2-3	CASSLGAQGDTDTQYF
TRBV7-6	TRBJ2-5	CASSRARLQETQYF
TRBV7-2	TRBJ2-2	CASSLVRGGELFF
TRBV6-5	TRBJ2-1	CASSYLVTGANNEQFF
TRBV18	TRBJ2-7	CASSPLSTGYEQYF
TRBV12-3/TRBV12-4	TRBJ2-4	CASRPPVASDYYIQYF
TRBV28	TRBJ2-7	CASERSVREWREQYF
TRBV7-9	TRBJ2-3	CASSPEKVRQGQDTQYF
TRBV20-1	TRBJ2-1	CSANPIDVASYNEQFF